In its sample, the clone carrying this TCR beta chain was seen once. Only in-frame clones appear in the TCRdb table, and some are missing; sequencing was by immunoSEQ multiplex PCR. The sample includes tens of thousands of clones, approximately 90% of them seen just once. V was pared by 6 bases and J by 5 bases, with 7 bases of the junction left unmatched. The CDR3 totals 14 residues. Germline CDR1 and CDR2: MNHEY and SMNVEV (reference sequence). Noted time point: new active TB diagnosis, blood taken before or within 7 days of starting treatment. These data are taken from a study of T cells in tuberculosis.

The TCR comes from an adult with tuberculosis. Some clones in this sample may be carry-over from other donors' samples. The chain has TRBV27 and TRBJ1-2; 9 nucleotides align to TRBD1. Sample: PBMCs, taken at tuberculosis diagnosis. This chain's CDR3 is CASSRDREKYGYTF. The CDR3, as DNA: TGTGCCAGCAGCCGGGACAGGGAAAAGTATGGCTACACCTTC.